These 21 T cell receptor beta chains share one sample of origin, sequenced in a study of blood T cell repertoires in COVID-19. Method: immunoSEQ multiplex PCR; TCRdb's copy keeps in-frame clones and lacks some. This sample has 250,000 or so clones, with more than 65% found just once. The sequencing sample was made of PBMCs or T cells enriched from blood (not recorded which). Receptors were obtained from a man aged 50-60 years who had recovered from COVID-19.

The chain is built from TRBV9 and TRBJ1-2, with D maybe TRBD1 (6 bases). Germline V lookup: CDR1 SGDLS, CDR2 YYNGEE. CDR3 length: 13 residues. Trimming pared 6 bases from V and 4 bases from J, leaving 13 bases between. CDR3 residues: CASTGGGGYGYTF. For the CDR3, the DNA is TGTGCCAGCACCGGGGGGGGCGGCTATGGCTACACCTTC. The whole variable domain, filled in from reference TRBV9 and TRBJ1-2, reads DSGVTQTPKHLITATGQRVTLRCSPRSGDLSVYWYQQSLDQGLQFLIQYYNGEERAKGNILERFSAQQFPDLHSELNLSSLELGDSALYFCASTGGGGYGYTFGSGTRLTVV.

This chain joins TRBV9 and TRBJ1-1; D not certain. The CDR3 runs 12 residues. CDR1 and CDR2 (germline): SGDLS, YYNGEE. V lost 4 bases and J lost 7, with 11 bases in between. The CDR3, as DNA: TGTGCCAGCAGCCGTTATGGGAGTGAAGCTTTCTTT. Translation gives CASSRYGSEAFF. The variable domain in full, completed from reference TRBV9 and TRBJ1-1, reads DSGVTQTPKHLITATGQRVTLRCSPRSGDLSVYWYQQSLDQGLQFLIQYYNGEERAKGNILERFSAQQFPDLHSELNLSSLELGDSALYFCASSRYGSEAFFGQGTRLTVV.

The chain couples TRBV3-1 (or the pseudogene TRBV3-2) to TRBJ2-5; D is perhaps TRBD1 (5 bases). V gave up 4 bases and J gave up 1 base, with 13 bases separating them. The CDR3 runs 15 residues. Germline CDR1 and CDR2: LGHDT and YNNKEL (reference sequence). DNA of the CDR3: TGTGCCAGCAGCCCGACGACAGTCAGCCAAGAGACCCAGTACTTC. This encodes CASSPTTVSQETQYF.

The chain is built from TRBV2 and TRBJ1-4, with D uncertain. CDR1 is SNHLY and CDR2 is FYNNEI in the germline V gene. The CDR3 extends over 14 amino acids. The V end was cut by 1 base, the J end by 6 bases, with 9 bases between. CDR3 in DNA: TGTGCCAGCAGTGAAGGATATACTTATGAAAAACTGTTTTTT. This gives the protein CASSEGYTYEKLFF.

The gene calls are TRBV6-5 and TRBJ1-2; 7 bases align to TRBD1. Per germline, CDR1 MNHEY and CDR2 SVGAGI. The trim removed 6 bases at V and 4 bases at J, leaving 5 bases unmatched. The CDR3 sequence is 13 residues long. The chain's CDR3 is CASRGQIIYGYTF. CDR3 sequence (DNA): TGTGCCAGCAGGGGACAGATCATCTATGGCTACACCTTC.

V is TRBV7-9 and J is TRBJ2-1, with a weak D call TRBD1 (6 bases). V was cut by 2 bases and J by 6 bases, with 17 bases left in between. The CDR3 extends over 16 amino acids. The V gene's germline CDR1 is SEHNR and CDR2 FQNEAQ (reference sequence). CDR3 bases: TGTGCCAGCAGCTTACGCCCAGGGGTAGGTCGCAATGAGCAGTTCTTC. Translated, it gives CASSLRPGVGRNEQFF.

The gene calls are TRBV12-1 and TRBJ2-2; the table's TRBD2 call for D was not verified on the DNA. TRBV12-1 is recorded as a pseudogene. The CDR3 covers 16 residues. CDR3 DNA: TGTGCCAGCAGCGCTCAACACCCCGGAGGCACCGGGGAGCTGTTTTTT. Translation: CASSAQHPGGTGELFF.

In its sample, this clone was seen a few times. The genes are TRBV5-1 and TRBJ1-4; 7 bases are shared with TRBD1. In germline, CDR1 is SGHRS, CDR2 YFSETQ. The length of the CDR3 is 15 residues. V dropped 4 bases and J dropped 5; count of bases not matched to a gene: 8. The chain's CDR3 is CASSLVTGPNEKLFF. CDR3 sequence (DNA): TGCGCCAGCAGCCTGGTGACAGGGCCCAATGAAAAACTGTTTTTT.

V and J are TRBV5-4 and TRBJ1-3; D is uncertain. V gave up 7 bases and J gave up 4 bases, with 12 bases separating them. Germline CDR1 reads SGHNT; CDR2 reads YYREEE (reference sequence). CDR3 length equals 13 residues. The CDR3 sequence is CASSPWAGNTIYF. The CDR3 DNA is TGTGCCAGCTCCCCCTGGGCGGGAAACACCATATATTTT. The variable domain in full, with the rest retrieved from reference TRBV5-4 and TRBJ1-3, is ETGVTQSPTHLIKTRGQQVTLRCSSQSGHNTVSWYQQALGQGPQFIFQYYREEENGRGNFPPRFSGLQFPNYSSELNVNALELDDSALYLCASSPWAGNTIYFGEGSWLTVV.

This clone has just a few counts. CDR3 coding DNA: TGCGCCAGCAGCTTTAGGCTCGCCGGGGAGACCCAGTACTTC. It encodes CASSFRLAGETQYF. The chain is built from TRBV5-1 and TRBJ2-5, with D unclear. Germline CDR1 SGHRS, CDR2 YFSETQ. V shed 2 bases and J shed 5 bases, with 13 bases lying between them. The CDR3 loop spans 14 amino acids.

V usage is TRBV5-4 and J usage is TRBJ2-2; the match to TRBD1 covers 9 bases. Germline V CDR1 and CDR2: SGHNT, YYREEE (reference sequence). The CDR3 runs to 17 residues. Trimming removed 4 bases from V and 4 bases from J; junction bases left unmatched: 11. CDR3 nucleotides: TGTGCCAGCAGCGATCCGGGACAGGGTTTTGGCACCGGGGAGCTGTTTTTT. Its protein product is CASSDPGQGFGTGELFF.

This clone was counted only a few times. The CDR3 reads CASSKPGQGRGYNQPQHF. CDR3 nucleotides: TGTGCCAGCAGTAAGCCGGGACAGGGCCGAGGGTACAATCAGCCCCAGCATTTT. This rearrangement joins TRBV6-2 or TRBV6-3 to TRBJ1-5, with 9 positions matching TRBD1. V dropped 5 bases and J dropped 3; count of bases not matched to a gene: 14. Germline CDR1 is MNHEY and CDR2 is SVGEGT. The CDR3 covers 18 residues.

The genes are TRBV6-5 and TRBJ2-7, with D possibly being TRBD2 (6 bases). Germline V gene lookup returns CDR1 MNHEY and CDR2 SVGAGI. The CDR3 extends over 16 amino acids. V lost 4 bases, J lost 2 bases, and 18 bases lay in between. The CDR3 protein is CASSSPLTGVTYEQYF. CDR3 bases: TGTGCCAGCAGTTCCCCCTTAACGGGGGTTACCTACGAGCAGTACTTC.

CDR3 amino acids: CASSIEGLAGWYNEQFF. The CDR3 coding sequence is TGTGCCAGTAGTATAGAGGGGCTAGCGGGATGGTACAATGAGCAGTTCTTC. This chain links TRBV19 with TRBJ2-1, with TRBD2 matching 9 bases. The CDR3 loop spans 17 amino acids. Looked up from germline, CDR1 is LNHDA and CDR2 is SQIVND (reference sequence). After removal of 0 bases from V and 4 bases from J, the junction contained 7 bases not matched to a gene. Based on the CDR3 plus reference TRBV19 and TRBJ2-1, the full variable domain is DGGITQSPKYLFRKEGQNVTLSCEQNLNHDAMYWYRQDPGQGLRLIYYSQIVNDFQKGDIAEGYSVSREKKESFPLTVTSAQKNPTAFYLCASSIEGLAGWYNEQFFGPGTRLTVL.

The chain couples TRBV29-1 to TRBJ2-7; tentative D call: TRBD2 (6 bases). This CDR3 is built from 11 residues. Trimming took 7 bases from V and 2 from J, leaving 9 bases between them. Germline V gene sequence: CDR1 SQVTM, CDR2 ANQGSEA. This CDR3 is CSGRGAYEQYF. CDR3 sequence (DNA): TGCAGCGGGCGCGGGGCCTACGAGCAGTACTTC.

The rearrangement joins TRBV13 to TRBJ2-7; possibly TRBD2 for D (5 bases). Germline CDR1 PRHDT, CDR2 FYEKMQ (reference sequence). CDR3 length: 15 amino acids. Trimming removed 3 bases from V and 5 bases from J, with 17 bases in between. CDR3 residues: CASSFEGLAKNEQYF. CDR3 DNA sequence: TGTGCCAGCAGCTTTGAAGGGCTAGCCAAGAACGAGCAGTACTTC. Full variable domain (missing parts from reference TRBV13 and TRBJ2-7): AAGVIQSPRHLIKEKRETATLKCYPIPRHDTVYWYQQGPGQDPQFLISFYEKMQSDKGSIPDRFSAQQFSDYHSELNMSSLELGDSALYFCASSFEGLAKNEQYFGPGTRLTVT.

This chain uses TRBV7-9 with TRBJ1-2; TRBD1 might be the D (6 bases). Germline V lookup: CDR1 SEHNR, CDR2 FQNEAQ (reference sequence). This CDR3 region has 15 residues. Trimming removed 4 bases from V and 2 bases from J, with 14 bases in between. CDR3 sequence (DNA): TGTGCCAGCAGCTCCGGGACACGGATCAACTATGGCTACACCTTC. Encoded protein: CASSSGTRINYGYTF.

The chain uses TRBV7-9 and TRBJ2-5; TRBD1 is a possible D gene (5 bases). The CDR3 covers 16 residues. V was trimmed by 1 base and J by 1 base, leaving 13 bases between them. Germline loops: CDR1 SEHNR, CDR2 FQNEAQ (reference sequence). For the CDR3, the DNA is TGTGCCAGCAGCTTAGGCAGGGTTGGGCCCCAAGAGACCCAGTACTTC. Translation gives CASSLGRVGPQETQYF. The entire variable domain, with the rest obtained from reference TRBV7-9 and TRBJ2-5, is as follows: DTGVSQNPRHKITKRGQNVTFRCDPISEHNRLYWYRQTLGQGPEFLTYFQNEAQLEKSRLLSDRFSAERPKGSFSTLEIQRTEQGDSAMYLCASSLGRVGPQETQYFGPGTRLLVL.

The rearrangement links TRBV7-2 to TRBJ2-1, with 7 bases fitting TRBD2. Germline V gene data show CDR1 as SGHTA and CDR2 as FQGNSA. This CDR3 has 14 residues. V dropped 5 bases and J dropped 3; count of bases not matched to a gene: 4. The CDR3: CASSQLAVYNEQFF. CDR3 in DNA: TGTGCCAGCAGCCAGCTAGCGGTCTACAATGAGCAGTTCTTC.

The chain carries TRBV30 and TRBJ2-6; the D gene is possibly TRBD1 (5 bases). The CDR3 loop spans 18 amino acids. From germline, CDR1 is GTSNPN and CDR2 SVGIG (reference sequence). Trimming pared 4 bases from V and 0 bases from J, leaving 19 bases between. The CDR3 sequence: CAWMIYRTRDSGANVLTF. The DNA of the CDR3 is TGTGCCTGGATGATCTACCGGACAAGAGACTCTGGGGCCAACGTCCTGACTTTC.

V is TRBV3-1 (or the pseudogene TRBV3-2) and J is TRBJ1-1; no definite D call. Germline V gene lookup returns CDR1 LGHDT and CDR2 YNNKEL (reference sequence). V shed 4 bases and J shed 0 bases, with 6 bases lying between them. This CDR3 comprises 13 residues. CDR3 protein: CASSPRMNTEAFF. In nucleotides, the CDR3 is TGTGCCAGCAGCCCCAGGATGAACACTGAAGCTTTCTTT.